The 29 T cell receptor beta chains below were found in one sample sequenced in a study of regulatory T cells in long-lasting Graves disease. As to time point: newly diagnosed GD, antithyroid drugs for less than 3 months. PBMCs provided the RNA from which the TCR library was made. Library construction for TCR beta used iRepertoire HTBI primers and Arm-PCR of CDR3 regions. TCRdb passed the multiplex PCR reads through MiXCR, listing each CDR3 protein once. The data contain about 530,000 distinct CDR3 sequences, more than 15% of them singletons. The data were also submitted as part of a second study, on T cells in Graves' hyperthyroidism and ophthalmopathy.

Sequencing was performed on peripheral blood mononuclear cells (PBMCs), taken at new diagnosis, from a patient treated with antithyroid drugs. The receptors were sampled from a woman aged 40-65 years with Graves disease.

The table lists this clonotype with many counts. The V and J genes are TRBV2 and TRBJ2-5; D unclear. The germline V gene encodes CDR1 SNHLY and CDR2 FYNNEI. V gave up 9 bases and J gave up 0 bases, with 5 bases separating them. The CDR3 contains 11 residues. CDR3 amino acids: CARTYQETQYF. The CDR3 nucleotides are TGTGCCAGAACGTACCAAGAGACCCAGTACTTC.

With respect to this clonotype: A much larger clone sits a single nucleotide away, making a read error possible. The CDR3 nucleotides read TGTGCCAGCAACCAAGATATTAGCGGGGGAAGCGATGAGCAGTTCTTC. Residues: CASNQDISGGSDEQFF. The chain combines TRBV3-1 with TRBJ2-1; TRBD2 agrees at 9 bases. This CDR3 spans 16 amino acids. Germline V gene lookup returns CDR1 LGHDT and CDR2 YNNKEL (reference sequence).

The genes are TRBV10-3 and TRBJ1-6, with D unclear. Germline assignment: CDR1 ENHRY and CDR2 SYGVKD. Trimming left V 3 bases short and J 2 bases short, with 11 bases between. CDR3 length: 16 residues. The CDR3 nucleotides read TGTGCCATCAGTGAAACACCGGTGGCCTATAATTCACCCCTCCACTTT. It is translated as CAISETPVAYNSPLHF.

This clonotype was seen many times. The rearrangement links TRBV5-1 to TRBJ2-1; D call uncertain. Per germline, CDR1 SGHRS and CDR2 YFSETQ. This CDR3 comprises 16 residues. V was cut by 0 bases and J by 4 bases, with 14 bases left in between. This chain's CDR3 is CASSLGVSITYNEQFF. Written as DNA, the CDR3 is TGCGCCAGCAGCTTGGGGGTCAGTATCACGTACAATGAGCAGTTCTTC.

At least ten counts were recorded for this clonotype. The CDR3 region has the DNA TGTGCCAGCAGTTTAGGACTAGCACACAATGAGCAGTTCTTC. It encodes CASSLGLAHNEQFF. The J gene is TRBJ2-1, the V gene TRBV12-3 or TRBV12-4, with 7 positions matching TRBD2. After removal of 1 base from V and 5 bases from J, the junction contained 2 bases not matched to a gene. This CDR3 is 14 amino acids long.

This clonotype has just a few counts. The chain has TRBV25-1 and TRBJ2-3; 9 nucleotides align to TRBD2. CDR1 is MGHDK, CDR2 SYGVNS, per germline. The CDR3 totals 16 residues. J was trimmed by 1 base and V by 4 bases; bases with no gene match: 6. CDR3 protein: CASSGIAGEGTDTQYF. The CDR3 DNA follows: TGTGCCAGCAGTGGCATAGCGGGGGAGGGCACAGATACGCAGTATTTT.

The V call is TRBV6-2 or TRBV6-3, the J call TRBJ1-2, with D perhaps TRBD1 (5 bases). There are 15 residues in the CDR3. Trimming took off 7 bases at V and 2 bases at J, with 17 bases between the two ends. Germline V gene sequence: CDR1 MNHEY, CDR2 SVGEGT. CDR3 amino acids: CASTPSGRGNYGYTF. The CDR3 DNA follows: TGTGCCAGCACTCCCTCGGGACGGGGAAACTATGGCTACACCTTC.

There are many counts of this clonotype. This sequence joins TRBV6-5 and TRBJ2-7; 7 bases align to TRBD2. Trimming at V came to 0 bases and at J to 1 base, leaving 18 bases not matched to a gene. The CDR3 sequence is 20 residues long. Germline V gene lookup returns CDR1 MNHEY and CDR2 SVGAGI. In DNA, the CDR3 is TGTGCCAGCAGTTACTCCGGCGGGGCGGGGGTCCCTTACGGGTCCTACGAGCAGTACTTC. This gives the protein CASSYSGGAGVPYGSYEQYF.

Concerning this clonotype: A single base is all that separates this from a far larger clone, so a read error is likely. CDR3 DNA: TGTGCCAGCAGCTTAGGACAAGAATACAATGAGCAGTACTTC. It encodes CASSLGQEYNEQYF. This chain joins TRBV7-2 and TRBJ2-5, with no clear D. The V and J ends lost 1 base and 11 bases respectively, with 17 bases between them. CDR1 SGHTA and CDR2 FQGNSA come from the germline V gene. The CDR3 totals 14 residues. The whole variable domain, filled in from reference TRBV7-2 and TRBJ2-5, reads GAGVSQSPSNKVTEKGKDVELRCDPISGHTALYWYRQSLGQGLEFLIYFQGNSAPDKSGLPSDRFSAERTGGSVSTLTIQRTQQEDSAVYLCASSLGQEYNEQYFGPGTRLLVL.

This clonotype has a handful of counts. The chain joins TRBV7-9 to TRBJ1-6, with D possibly matching TRBD1 (5 bases). Trimming took off 5 bases at V and 0 bases at J, with 11 bases between the two ends. CDR1 is SEHNR and CDR2 is FQNEAQ in the germline V gene (reference sequence). The CDR3 has 16 amino acids. CDR3 protein: CASSTGISSYNSPLHF. CDR3 in DNA: TGTGCCAGCAGCACAGGAATCAGCTCCTATAATTCACCCCTCCACTTT.

This clonotype has just a few counts. The chain employs TRBV6-1 and TRBJ2-5; TRBD2 matches 12 bases. The CDR3 is 17 residues long. After removal of 7 bases from V and 5 bases from J, the junction contained 14 bases not matched to a gene. Germline-derived CDR1 and CDR2 are MNHNS and SASEGT. DNA of the CDR3: TGTGCCAGCATCCGGAGGTCTAGCGGGGGGGCCCGGGAGACCCAGTACTTC. As protein: CASIRRSSGGARETQYF.

This clonotype was found many times. This chain connects TRBV3-1 to TRBJ1-2; no firm D call. V was clipped by 1 base and J by 4 bases, with 13 bases between them. The germline gives CDR1 LGHDT, CDR2 YNNKEL (reference sequence). The CDR3 consists of 15 residues. The CDR3 here is CASSQGTGGSYGYTF. CDR3 DNA: TGTGCCAGCAGCCAAGGGACGGGCGGGAGCTATGGCTACACCTTC.

The chain uses TRBV20-1 and TRBJ2-3; 7 bases agree with TRBD2. This CDR3 has 16 amino acids. V dropped 1 base and J dropped 3; count of bases not matched to a gene: 10. Germline lookup yields CDR1 DFQATT and CDR2 SNEGSKA (reference sequence). The DNA for the CDR3 is TGCAGTGCTAGAGCCCCGGGAGCGGGGCGGACAGATACGCAGTATTTT. Encoded protein: CSARAPGAGRTDTQYF.

The J gene is TRBJ1-5, the V gene TRBV20-1; 7 bases fit TRBD1. This CDR3 has 14 amino acids. From germline, CDR1 is DFQATT and CDR2 SNEGSKA (reference sequence). The CDR3 DNA reads TGCAGGGCCGGGACAGTTTATAGCAATCAGCCCCAGCATTTT. Translated: CRAGTVYSNQPQHF.

This clonotype was picked up many times. The rearrangement joins TRBV2 to TRBJ1-2, with D unresolved. CDR3 length: 13 amino acids. Trimming took 5 bases from V and 5 from J, leaving 12 bases between them. Germline CDR1 and CDR2: SNHLY and FYNNEI. For the CDR3, the DNA is TGTGCCAGCAGTCAATTAAAACAGTATGGCTACACCTTC. The encoded protein is CASSQLKQYGYTF.

This clonotype was seen many times. The chain uses TRBV5-5 and TRBJ1-5; the match to TRBD1 covers 11 bases. CDR3 size: 18 residues. Germline lookup yields CDR1 SGHKS and CDR2 YYEKEE (reference sequence). After removal of 0 bases from V and 2 bases from J, the junction contained 7 bases not matched to a gene. The CDR3 is CASSLGDRGKGGNQPQHF. DNA of the CDR3: TGTGCCAGCAGCTTGGGGGACAGGGGGAAGGGGGGCAATCAGCCCCAGCATTTT.

The chain uses TRBV19 and TRBJ1-1; tentative D call: TRBD1 (6 bases). Deletions cut 3 bases from V and 3 bases from J, with 14 bases between. Germline CDR1 reads LNHDA; CDR2 reads SQIVND (reference sequence). This CDR3 is built from 15 residues. The CDR3 DNA reads TGTGCCAGTAGTATGTTAACAGGGACGGACACTGAAGCTTTCTTT. Translation: CASSMLTGTDTEAFF.

This clonotype was seen many times. This chain connects TRBV2 to TRBJ2-1; D is ambiguous. From germline, CDR1 is SNHLY and CDR2 FYNNEI. The CDR3 loop spans 14 amino acids. Trimming took off 7 bases at V and 7 bases at J, with 17 bases between the two ends. The CDR3 DNA reads as TGTGCCAGCACCCCGGGTAAATACAAGAATGAGCAGTTCTTC. Protein sequence: CASTPGKYKNEQFF.

This clonotype has ten or more counts. The genes are TRBV3-1 and TRBJ2-3; TRBD1 is a possible D gene (5 bases). Trimming left V 1 base short and J 3 bases short, with 11 bases between. CDR3 length: 15 residues. The germline V gene encodes CDR1 LGHDT and CDR2 YNNKEL (reference sequence). In nucleotides, the CDR3 is TGTGCCAGCAGCCAAGGTCAGGGTAATACAGATACGCAGTATTTT. Its protein is CASSQGQGNTDTQYF.

This rearrangement joins TRBV19 to TRBJ1-5, with D possibly being TRBD1 (6 bases). The germline V gene has CDR1 LNHDA and CDR2 SQIVND (reference sequence). The CDR3 sequence is 14 residues long. V lost 1 base to trimming and J lost 9 bases, with 13 bases between them. The CDR3 sequence is CASSIGGASGPQHF. The CDR3 DNA follows: TGTGCCAGTAGTATAGGGGGGGCCTCAGGGCCCCAGCATTTT.

This clonotype was counted ten times or more. This CDR3 reads CAWSRASNEQFF. In nucleotides, the CDR3 is TGTGCCTGGAGTAGGGCTAGCAATGAGCAGTTCTTC. The chain links TRBV30 to TRBJ2-1; D uncertain. The CDR3 runs to 12 residues. Germline CDR1 reads GTSNPN; CDR2 reads SVGIG (reference sequence). V lost 2 bases to trimming and J lost 6 bases, with 8 bases between them. The full variable domain, with the rest looked up from reference TRBV30 and TRBJ2-1, is SQTIHQWPATLVQPVGSPLSLECTVEGTSNPNLYWYRQAAGRGLQLLFYSVGIGQISSEVPQNLSASRPQDRQFILSSKKLLLSDSGFYLCAWSRASNEQFFGPGTRLTVL.

This clonotype was observed at least ten times. The V gene is TRBV3-1, the J gene TRBJ2-3; TRBD1 is a possible D gene (6 bases). V was trimmed by 0 bases and J by 1 base, leaving 17 bases between them. The CDR3 loop spans 18 amino acids. Germline CDR1 reads LGHDT; CDR2 reads YNNKEL (reference sequence). The CDR3, as DNA: TGTGCCAGCAGCCAAGAAGGCGCGGACAGACCTGGCACAGATACGCAGTATTTT. Translation: CASSQEGADRPGTDTQYF.

This clonotype was picked up many times. This rearrangement joins TRBV12-3 or TRBV12-4 to TRBJ1-1; D ambiguous. V lost 5 bases and J lost 1, with 8 bases in between. This CDR3 region has 13 residues. CDR3: CASSVQENTEAFF. The CDR3 region has the DNA TGTGCCAGCAGTGTGCAGGAGAACACTGAAGCTTTCTTT.

V gene TRBV9 combines with J gene TRBJ2-3; TRBD2 matches 12 bases. Germline CDR1 and CDR2: SGDLS and YYNGEE. The CDR3 totals 17 residues. V trimming: 5 bases; J trimming: 1 base; junction bases outside the gene matches: 8. The CDR3 here is CASSTSGGFRGTDTQYF. The CDR3 region has the DNA TGTGCCAGCAGTACTAGCGGGGGGTTCCGGGGCACAGATACGCAGTATTTT.

This clonotype has at least ten counts. This chain uses TRBV20-1 with TRBJ1-5; 8 bases match TRBD1. The V and J ends lost 5 bases and 1 base, in that order; junction bases with no gene match: 16. CDR1 is DFQATT, CDR2 SNEGSKA, per germline (reference sequence). The CDR3 sequence is 18 residues long. The CDR3 reads CSALGPDRVGLSNQPQHF. In DNA, the CDR3 is TGCAGTGCTTTAGGCCCGGACAGGGTGGGATTGAGCAATCAGCCCCAGCATTTT.

This chain links TRBV27 with TRBJ2-1, with 9 bases that match TRBD2. This CDR3 is built from 16 residues. CDR1 MNHEY and CDR2 SMNVEV come from the germline V gene (reference sequence). V dropped 5 bases and J dropped 3; count of bases not matched to a gene: 8. The DNA of the CDR3 is TGTGCCAGCAGTCGGGGAGGGACTAGCAACTACAATGAGCAGTTCTTC. Protein product: CASSRGGTSNYNEQFF.

The chain combines TRBV7-9 with TRBJ1-4; D gene ambiguous. The CDR3 sequence is 12 residues long. Deletions cut 4 bases from V and 4 bases from J, with 4 bases between. The germline V gene has CDR1 SEHNR and CDR2 FQNEAQ (reference sequence). CDR3 nucleotides: TGTGCCAGCAGCTCCGATAATGAAAAACTGTTTTTT. Its translation: CASSSDNEKLFF.

This clonotype was observed a handful of times. The chain is built from TRBV19 and TRBJ1-2; D may be TRBD1 (5 bases). CDR3 length: 12 amino acids. Deletions cut 5 bases from V and 8 bases from J, with 12 bases between. Germline CDR1 LNHDA, CDR2 SQIVND (reference sequence). The CDR3 nucleotides read TGTGCCAGTAGTGGACAACAGTGGGGCTACACCTTC. Protein product: CASSGQQWGYTF.

This clonotype showed up just a few times. CDR3 amino acids: CASSPYGEKLFF. In nucleotides, the CDR3 is TGTGCCAGCTCACCATATGGGGAAAAACTGTTTTTT. The chain employs TRBV18 and TRBJ1-4, with D uncertain. The CDR3 covers 12 residues. V was shortened by 2 bases and J by 8 bases, with 6 bases between the two germline ends. Germline CDR1 reads KGHSH; CDR2 reads LQKENI.